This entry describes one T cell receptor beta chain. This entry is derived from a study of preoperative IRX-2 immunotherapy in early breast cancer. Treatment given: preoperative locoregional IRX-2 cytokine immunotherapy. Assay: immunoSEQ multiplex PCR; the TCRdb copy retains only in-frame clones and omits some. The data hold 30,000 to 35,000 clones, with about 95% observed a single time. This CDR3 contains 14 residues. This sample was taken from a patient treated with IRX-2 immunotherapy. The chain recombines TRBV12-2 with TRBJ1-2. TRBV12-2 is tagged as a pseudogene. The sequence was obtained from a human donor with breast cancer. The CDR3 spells CASRFLGGNYGYTF. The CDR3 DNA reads TGTGCAAGTCGCTTTCTTGGCGGTAACTATGGCTACACCTTC.